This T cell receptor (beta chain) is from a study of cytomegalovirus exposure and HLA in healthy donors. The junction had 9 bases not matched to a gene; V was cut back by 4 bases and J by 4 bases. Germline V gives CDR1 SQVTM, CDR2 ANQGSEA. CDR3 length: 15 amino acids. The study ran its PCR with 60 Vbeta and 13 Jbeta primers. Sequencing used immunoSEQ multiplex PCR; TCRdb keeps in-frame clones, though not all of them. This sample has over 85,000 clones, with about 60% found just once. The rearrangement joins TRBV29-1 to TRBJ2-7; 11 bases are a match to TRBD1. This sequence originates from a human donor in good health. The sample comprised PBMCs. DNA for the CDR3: TGCAGCGTTGCTTGGGGGACAGGGGGATTTTACGAGCAGTACTTC. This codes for CSVAWGTGGFYEQYF.